This is a list of T cell receptor beta chains from one sample in a study of T-cell memory formation after mild COVID-19. TCRdb independently ran MiXCR on the 5' RACE reads; one entry per CDR3 protein. The table records about 130,000 distinct CDR3 sequences, more than 15% of them present only once. The specimen sequenced was PBMCs or a T cell subset sorted from them (not recorded which). The receptors were sampled from a man younger than 35 who had mild COVID-19 (a few samples of this study predate the infection). Cell type and time point are not known. Both conserved end residues are part of each CDR3. D genes are given only for firm matches. Rows give clone size only sometimes, using once, few, many, or a class for an expanded clone.

cdr3_aa cdr3_nt j_call v_call clone_size d_call
CSVEEARKETQYF TGCAGCGTTGAAGAGGCTAGAAAAGAGACCCAGTACTTC TRBJ2-5 TRBV29-1 few -
CASSPSLGTDTQYF TGCGCCAGCAGCCCCTCTCTTGGTACAGATACGCAGTATTTT TRBJ2-3 TRBV5-1 - -
CASSPLGAVTGTEAFF TGTGCCAGCTCACCACTGGGAGCGGTAACGGGAACTGAAGCTTTCTTT TRBJ1-1 TRBV18 many -
CASSFRNTGELFF TGTGCCAGCAGCTTCAGGAACACCGGGGAGCTGTTTTTT TRBJ2-2 TRBV7-3 - -
CASRDTFQGGYTF TGTGCCAGCAGAGACACCTTCCAGGGGGGCTACACCTTC TRBJ1-2 TRBV6-5 - -
CASSMTGGDNEQFF TGTGCCAGTAGTATGACAGGGGGTGACAATGAGCAGTTCTTC TRBJ2-1 TRBV19 - TRBD1
CASSSDPVNEQFF TGCGCCAGCAGCTCGGACCCGGTCAATGAGCAGTTCTTC TRBJ2-1 TRBV5-1 - -
CASSRGSDRKTDTQYF TGCGCCAGCAGCCGAGGTAGTGACAGAAAGACAGATACGCAGTATTTT TRBJ2-3 TRBV4-3 - -
CASIYGAGLTDTQYF TGTGCCAGCATCTACGGCGCGGGCCTGACAGATACGCAGTATTTT TRBJ2-3 TRBV7-9 - -
CRMTSGITDTQYF TGCAGGATGACTAGCGGGATCACAGATACGCAGTATTTT TRBJ2-3 TRBV20-1 many TRBD2
CASINQPQHF TGTGCCAGCATCAATCAGCCCCAGCATTTT TRBJ1-5 TRBV9 few -
CASSLGGGGNQPQHF TGTGCCAGCAGCTTAGGGGGAGGGGGCAATCAGCCCCAGCATTTT TRBJ1-5 TRBV7-9 - -
CASSLGFRGSPLQGYGYTF TGTGCCAGCAGCTTAGGTTTTAGGGGCAGCCCCCTCCAAGGCTATGGCTACACCTTC TRBJ1-2 TRBV11-2 - -
CATAGTSTDTQYF TGTGCCACCGCAGGCACCAGCACAGATACGCAGTATTTT TRBJ2-3 TRBV24-1 - -
CASSHQPQHF TGCGCCAGCAGCCATCAGCCCCAGCATTTT TRBJ1-5 TRBV5-1 many -
CASSLAQGQAFF TGTGCCAGCAGTTTAGCCCAGGGCCAAGCTTTCTTT TRBJ1-1 TRBV12-3/TRBV12-4 - -
CSATGTEAFF TGCAGTGCTACGGGGACTGAAGCTTTCTTT TRBJ1-1 TRBV20-1 few -
CASSSGAGASTYTQYF TGTGCCAGCAGCTCCGGGGCGGGGGCTAGCACATATACGCAGTATTTT TRBJ2-3 TRBV7-2 few -
CASSPDLSGANVLTF TGTGCCAGCAGCCCCGACCTCTCTGGGGCCAACGTCCTGACTTTC TRBJ2-6 TRBV5-4 few -
CASSPLGGADTQYF TGTGCCAGCAGCCCCCTGGGGGGGGCAGATACGCAGTATTTT TRBJ2-3 TRBV6-5 few TRBD2
CASSFSGAQTDTQYF TGCGCCAGCAGCTTTAGCGGGGCGCAGACAGATACGCAGTATTTT TRBJ2-3 TRBV5-1 few TRBD2
CSARIPGARGLPGEQYF TGCAGTGCTAGAATTCCGGGGGCCAGGGGCCTTCCCGGCGAGCAGTACTTC TRBJ2-7 TRBV20-1 - -
CASSSGVTQWSAAFF TGTGCCAGCAGCAGCGGGGTCACACAGTGGTCCGCGGCTTTCTTT TRBJ1-1 TRBV7-2 few -